The clone carrying this TCR beta chain was recorded a few times. The antigen is unknown. The TCR alpha and TCR beta cDNA libraries, bearing sample barcodes and UMIs, were generated by 5'RACE using constant-segment primers. Using its own MiXCR run on the 5' RACE reads, TCRdb lists one record per CDR3 protein. The data show around 510,000 distinct CDR3 sequences, 20% to 25% seen once. This sample was taken from a study of T-cell memory formation after mild COVID-19. The overall study: In these data, TCR clusters were largely donor specific.

The CDR3 sequence is 13 residues long. The germline V and J ends were trimmed by 4 bases and 6 bases, with 13 bases remaining between them. From germline, CDR1 is GTSNPN and CDR2 SVGIG (reference sequence). Findings and caveats of the study: Contracting CD4+ clones sat mainly in CM and EM; CD8+ in EMRA.

The sequencing input was PBMCs or a T cell subset sorted from them (not recorded which). This chain links TRBV30 with TRBJ2-1, with a weak D call TRBD1 (6 bases). The receptor was derived from an adult woman who had mild COVID-19 (a few samples of this study predate the infection). Cell type and time point are not known. CDR3 DNA sequence: TGTGCCTGGACACAGGGCATAGCCAATGAGCAGTTCTTC. It translates to CAWTQGIANEQFF.